A selection of T cell receptor beta chains follows, all from one sample in a study of CD8 T cells in Susac syndrome. TCRdb itself ran the immunoSEQ multiplex PCR reads through MiXCR, one entry per CDR3 protein. The data hold around 180,000 distinct CDR3 sequences, with 95% observed a single time. Source material: CD8+ T cells from PBMCs. These receptors were taken from a human donor with multiple sclerosis. The CDR3 runs from the conserved cysteine through the conserved F or W. Fields, in order: V gene, CDR3 protein.

v_call: TRBV29-1
cdr3_aa: CSVVYTDTDTQYF

v_call: TRBV30
cdr3_aa: CAWNGVNHEQYF

v_call: TRBV10-3
cdr3_aa: CAISGTARGYNEQFF

v_call: TRBV2
cdr3_aa: CASRGTRIGGYEQYF

v_call: TRBV28
cdr3_aa: CASSFFPSGYEQYF

v_call: TRBV9
cdr3_aa: CASSVDGRVGNEQFF

v_call: TRBV12-3/TRBV12-4
cdr3_aa: CASRAGYYGYTF

v_call: TRBV7-9
cdr3_aa: CASRVSSYNEQFF

v_call: TRBV7-9
cdr3_aa: CASSRLRTGNTGELFF

v_call: TRBV27
cdr3_aa: CASGVGAWGYEQYF

v_call: TRBV25-1
cdr3_aa: CASNDRSTDTQYF

v_call: TRBV4-1
cdr3_aa: CASSQDGTEVYEQYF

v_call: TRBV6-5
cdr3_aa: CASSYGERQPQHF

v_call: TRBV29-1
cdr3_aa: CSVEGLAGGYNEQFF

v_call: TRBV27
cdr3_aa: CASSFNRAGELFF

v_call: TRBV27
cdr3_aa: CASSLSGSGAYNEQFF

v_call: TRBV27
cdr3_aa: CASSRAALNTEAFF

v_call: TRBV2
cdr3_aa: CASSEASWDYPSPYGYTF

v_call: TRBV2
cdr3_aa: CASSEYRSSTDTQYF

v_call: TRBV4-1
cdr3_aa: CASSQAPGVGANVLTF

v_call: TRBV20-1
cdr3_aa: CSARDRDREEEKLFF

v_call: TRBV24-1
cdr3_aa: CATIGRGYTF

v_call: TRBV28
cdr3_aa: CASSSHGTGLLEQYF

v_call: TRBV5-4
cdr3_aa: CASSAGTGFNQPQHF

v_call: TRBV13
cdr3_aa: CASSLDEGAAFF

v_call: TRBV20-1
cdr3_aa: CSARGFGYNEQFF

v_call: TRBV9
cdr3_aa: CASSVAGTGSYEQYF

v_call: TRBV15
cdr3_aa: CATRQGAAGTSGYNEQFF

v_call: TRBV5-1
cdr3_aa: CASSPWTSGTHEQYF

v_call: TRBV20-1
cdr3_aa: CSAIPGLAVQTQYF

v_call: TRBV28
cdr3_aa: CASSLLTPDSGANVLTF

v_call: TRBV11-2
cdr3_aa: CASSLGTVLTDTQYF

v_call: TRBV30
cdr3_aa: CAWSGQGESYTF

v_call: TRBV9
cdr3_aa: CASSAETFDLPTETQYF

v_call: TRBV29-1
cdr3_aa: CSTSDRGPYNEQFF

v_call: TRBV28
cdr3_aa: CASSPLREMNTEAFF

v_call: TRBV29-1
cdr3_aa: CSVVKDTEAFF

v_call: TRBV15
cdr3_aa: CATSSSGLETQYF

v_call: TRBV7-8
cdr3_aa: CASSLLSRQGLNYGYTF

v_call: TRBV2
cdr3_aa: CASGSPGGVYEQYF

v_call: TRBV5-6
cdr3_aa: CASSLAGPFQETQYF

v_call: TRBV5-7
cdr3_aa: CASSEPGQVYEQYF

v_call: TRBV7-9
cdr3_aa: CASSQYGTLGVDGYTF

v_call: TRBV29-1
cdr3_aa: CSVRGRADTQYF

v_call: TRBV15
cdr3_aa: CATSEPGTAYEQYF

v_call: TRBV6-2/TRBV6-3
cdr3_aa: CASSYEGSFRAGELFF

v_call: TRBV27
cdr3_aa: CASAVWQGYEQYF

v_call: TRBV20-1
cdr3_aa: CSARLAGDYEQYF

v_call: TRBV4-1
cdr3_aa: CASSQDRGTRVGYTF

v_call: TRBV14
cdr3_aa: CASSQDFPGTGNEKLFF

v_call: TRBV20-1
cdr3_aa: CSARPGLAAYNEQFF

v_call: TRBV27
cdr3_aa: CASSFRDRSSYEQYF

v_call: TRBV29-1
cdr3_aa: CSVGPPWPPPVYGYTF

v_call: TRBV5-6
cdr3_aa: CASSLPDQTNYGYTF

v_call: TRBV2
cdr3_aa: CASKGLAGGPQYF